The 3 T cell receptor beta chains given below trace back to one sample, sequenced in a study of blood T cells in healthy people across ages. Alongside a J-beta primer mix, a sample-barcoded 5' primer served in a second PCR lasting roughly 6 to 11 cycles. A single record per CDR3 protein comes from TCRdb applying MiXCR to the 5' RACE reads. The sample lists about 1.5 million distinct CDR3 sequences, approximately 43% seen once, with over 3.5% in the top ten. Sequenced sample: blood. All receptors come from a woman aged 18-29 years in good health.

The chain carries TRBV6-2 or TRBV6-3 and TRBJ2-1, with TRBD2 identical over 10 bases. Germline CDR1 is MNHEY and CDR2 is SVGEGT. V trimming: 6 bases; J trimming: 0 bases; junction bases outside the gene matches: 14. This CDR3 contains 19 residues. CDR3 sequence (DNA): TGTGCCAGCAGCCCTACTCTAGCGGGGGTTTCCAGCTCCTACAATGAGCAGTTCTTC. It codes for CASSPTLAGVSSSYNEQFF.

In this sample, this clonotype turned up a few times. The chain joins TRBV7-2 to TRBJ2-1; 15 bases are shared with TRBD2. Per the germline V gene, CDR1 is SGHTA and CDR2 is FQGNSA. CDR3 length: 14 amino acids. Trimming took 5 bases from V and 12 from J; bases not matched to a gene: 5. The CDR3 coding sequence is TGTGCCAGCAGCCCAGGACTAGCGGGGGGGCGGCAGTTCTTC. It translates to CASSPGLAGGRQFF.

V is TRBV6-5 and J is TRBJ2-1; 8 bases are shared with TRBD2. With V trimmed by 5 bases and J by 4 bases, 7 bases remained unmatched. The CDR3 length is 15 residues. The germline V gene encodes CDR1 MNHEY and CDR2 SVGAGI. Written as DNA, the CDR3 is TGTGCCAGCAGTAAACTAGCGGCAACATACAATGAGCAGTTCTTC. Its translation is CASSKLAATYNEQFF.